This TCR beta chain was recorded in a study of patients and donors after allogeneic stem cell transplantation. Each CDR3 protein is one row after TCRdb ran MiXCR on the RT-PCR reads. The sample yields more than 850,000 distinct CDR3 sequences, about a sixth seen once. V lost 6 bases and J lost 1, with 13 bases in between. This CDR3 has 14 amino acids. CDR1 SGHRS and CDR2 YFSETQ come from the germline V gene. The clonotype was recovered from a human donor who was either an allogeneic HSCT recipient or a stem cell or donor lymphocyte infusion donor (not recorded which). It is not recorded whose cells these are; they may come from a transplant donor. This rearrangement joins TRBV5-1 to TRBJ1-1; no clear D gene. Sequences were obtained from blood, either unsorted or a sorted T cell fraction (not recorded which). CDR3 region: CASNREKTNTEAFF. The CDR3 nucleotides are TGCGCCAGCAACAGAGAGAAAACGAACACTGAAGCTTTCTTT.